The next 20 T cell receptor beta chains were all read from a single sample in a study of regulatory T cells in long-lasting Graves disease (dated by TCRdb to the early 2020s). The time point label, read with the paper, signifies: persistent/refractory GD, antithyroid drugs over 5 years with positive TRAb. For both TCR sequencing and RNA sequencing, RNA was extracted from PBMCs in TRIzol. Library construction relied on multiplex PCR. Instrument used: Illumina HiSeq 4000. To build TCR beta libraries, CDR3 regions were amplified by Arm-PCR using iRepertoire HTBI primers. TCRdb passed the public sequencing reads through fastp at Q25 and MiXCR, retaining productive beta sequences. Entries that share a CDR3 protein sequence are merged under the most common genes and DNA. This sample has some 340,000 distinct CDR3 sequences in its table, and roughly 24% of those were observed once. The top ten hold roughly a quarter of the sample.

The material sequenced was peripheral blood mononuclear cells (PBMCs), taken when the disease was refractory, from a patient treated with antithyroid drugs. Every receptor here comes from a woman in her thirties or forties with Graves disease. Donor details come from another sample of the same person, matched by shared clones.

This chain's CDR3 is CAWAGTANTGELFF. The CDR3, as DNA: TGTGCCTGGGCCGGGACAGCGAACACCGGGGAGCTGTTTTTT. The chain joins TRBV30 to TRBJ2-2; 7 bases match TRBD1. The CDR3 extends over 14 amino acids. From germline, CDR1 is GTSNPN and CDR2 SVGIG (reference sequence). V shed 5 bases and J 0 bases; nucleotides not matched to a gene: 3.

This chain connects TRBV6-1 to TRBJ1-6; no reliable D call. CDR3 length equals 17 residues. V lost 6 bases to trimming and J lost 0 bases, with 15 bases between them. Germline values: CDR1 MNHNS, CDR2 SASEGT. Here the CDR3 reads CASSPYSVSSYNSPLHF. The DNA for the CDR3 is TGTGCCAGCAGCCCCTACTCCGTTAGCTCCTATAATTCACCCCTCCACTTT.

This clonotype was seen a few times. This chain's CDR3 is CSVKEFLRLESPLHF. The CDR3 DNA follows: TGCAGTGTTAAGGAGTTCCTCCGTCTAGAATCACCCCTCCACTTT. The chain employs TRBV20-1 and TRBJ1-6; D remains unclear. This CDR3 has 15 amino acids. CDR1 is DFQATT, CDR2 SNEGSKA, per germline (reference sequence). Trimming removed 7 bases at V and 10 bases at J, with 23 bases between.

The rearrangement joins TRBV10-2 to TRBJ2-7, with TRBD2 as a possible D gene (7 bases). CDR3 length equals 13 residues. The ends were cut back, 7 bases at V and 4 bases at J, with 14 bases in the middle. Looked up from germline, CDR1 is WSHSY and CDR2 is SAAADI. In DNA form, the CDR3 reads TGCGCCAGCACCCCGGGGAGGGGGTACGAGCAGTACTTC. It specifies CASTPGRGYEQYF.

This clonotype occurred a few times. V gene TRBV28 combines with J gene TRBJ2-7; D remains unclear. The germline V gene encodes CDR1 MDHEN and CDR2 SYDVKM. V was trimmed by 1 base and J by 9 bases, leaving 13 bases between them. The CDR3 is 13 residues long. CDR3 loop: CASSLFYPSRQYF. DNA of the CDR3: TGTGCCAGCAGTTTATTTTACCCGAGCAGGCAGTACTTC.

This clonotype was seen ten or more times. In nucleotides, the CDR3 is TGTGCCAGCAGTTTAAGCGGGACAGGGTTCTACGAGCAGTACTTC. Residues: CASSLSGTGFYEQYF. The chain combines TRBV27 with TRBJ2-7; 9 positions agree with TRBD1. The CDR3 spans 15 residues. CDR1 and CDR2 from the germline V gene are MNHEY and SMNVEV (reference sequence). Germline trimming cut 2 bases from V and 3 bases from J; bases unmatched to any gene: 5.

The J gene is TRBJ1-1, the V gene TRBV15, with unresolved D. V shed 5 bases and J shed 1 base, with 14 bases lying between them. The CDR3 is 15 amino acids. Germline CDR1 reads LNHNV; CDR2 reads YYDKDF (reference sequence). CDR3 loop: CATSRYLGSNTEAFF. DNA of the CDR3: TGTGCCACCAGCCGTTATCTAGGTTCGAACACTGAAGCTTTCTTT.

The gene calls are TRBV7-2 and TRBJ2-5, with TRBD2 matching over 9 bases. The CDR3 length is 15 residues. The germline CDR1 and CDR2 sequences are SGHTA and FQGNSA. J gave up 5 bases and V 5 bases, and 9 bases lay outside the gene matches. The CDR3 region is CASSRVIAGVETQYF. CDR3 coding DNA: TGTGCCAGCAGCCGGGTGATAGCGGGAGTGGAGACCCAGTACTTC.

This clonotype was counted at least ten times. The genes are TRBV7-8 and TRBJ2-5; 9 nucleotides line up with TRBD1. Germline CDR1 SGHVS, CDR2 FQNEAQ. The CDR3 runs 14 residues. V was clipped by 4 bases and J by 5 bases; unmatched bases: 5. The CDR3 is CASSSGQGMETQYF. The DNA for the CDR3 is TGTGCCAGCAGCTCAGGACAGGGGATGGAGACCCAGTACTTC.

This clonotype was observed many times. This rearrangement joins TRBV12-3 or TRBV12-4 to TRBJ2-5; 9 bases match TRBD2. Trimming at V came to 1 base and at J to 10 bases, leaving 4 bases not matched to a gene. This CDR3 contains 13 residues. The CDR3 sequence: CASSLGFSGSQYF. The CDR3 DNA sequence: TGTGCCAGCAGTTTAGGGTTTAGCGGGAGCCAGTACTTC.

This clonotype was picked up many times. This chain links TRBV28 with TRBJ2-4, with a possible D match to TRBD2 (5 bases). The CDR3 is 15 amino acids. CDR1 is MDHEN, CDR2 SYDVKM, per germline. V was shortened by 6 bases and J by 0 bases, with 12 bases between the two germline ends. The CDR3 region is CASSHEGLAKNIQYF. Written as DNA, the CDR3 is TGTGCCAGCAGCCACGAGGGTCTAGCCAAAAACATTCAGTACTTC. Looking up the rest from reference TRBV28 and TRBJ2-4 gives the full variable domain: DVKVTQSSRYLVKRTGEKVFLECVQDMDHENMFWYRQDPGLGLRLIYFSYDVKMKEKGDIPEGYSVSREKKERFSLILESASTNQTSMYLCASSHEGLAKNIQYFGAGTRLSVL.

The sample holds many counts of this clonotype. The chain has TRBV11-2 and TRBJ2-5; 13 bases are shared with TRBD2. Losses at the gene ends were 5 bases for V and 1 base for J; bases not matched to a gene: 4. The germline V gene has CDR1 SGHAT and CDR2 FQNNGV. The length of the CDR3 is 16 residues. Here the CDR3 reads CASSVGTSGIQETQYF. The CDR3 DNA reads TGTGCCAGCAGCGTCGGGACTAGCGGGATCCAAGAGACCCAGTACTTC.

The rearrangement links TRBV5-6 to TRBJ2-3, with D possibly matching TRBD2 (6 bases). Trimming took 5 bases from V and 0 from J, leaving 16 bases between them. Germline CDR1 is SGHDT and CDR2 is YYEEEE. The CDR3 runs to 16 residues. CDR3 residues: CASSSLSGPSTDTQYF. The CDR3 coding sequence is TGTGCCAGCAGTTCCCTGAGCGGGCCTAGCACAGATACGCAGTATTTT.

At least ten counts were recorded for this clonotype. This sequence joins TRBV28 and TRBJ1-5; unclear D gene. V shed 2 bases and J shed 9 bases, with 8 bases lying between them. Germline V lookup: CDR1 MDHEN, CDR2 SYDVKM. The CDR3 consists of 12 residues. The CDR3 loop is CASSLRGLPQHF. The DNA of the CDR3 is TGTGCCAGCAGTTTACGAGGGCTGCCCCAGCATTTT.

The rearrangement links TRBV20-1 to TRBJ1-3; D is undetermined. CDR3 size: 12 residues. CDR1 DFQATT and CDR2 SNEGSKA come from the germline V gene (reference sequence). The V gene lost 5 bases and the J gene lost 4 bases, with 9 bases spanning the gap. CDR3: CSAGKQGNTIYF. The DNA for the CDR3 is TGCAGTGCTGGGAAGCAAGGAAACACCATATATTTT.

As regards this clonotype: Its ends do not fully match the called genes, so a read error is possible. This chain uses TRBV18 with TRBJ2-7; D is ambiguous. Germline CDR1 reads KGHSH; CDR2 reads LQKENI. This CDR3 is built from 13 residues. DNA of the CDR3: TGTGCCATCTCACCAGGCAGATCCTACGAGCAGTACTTC. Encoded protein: CAISPGRSYEQYF.

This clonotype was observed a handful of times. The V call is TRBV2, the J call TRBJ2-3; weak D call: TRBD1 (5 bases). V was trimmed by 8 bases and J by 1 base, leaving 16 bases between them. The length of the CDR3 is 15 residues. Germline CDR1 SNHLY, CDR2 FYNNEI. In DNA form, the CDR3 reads TGTGCCAGCTCTAAAATTACAGGCCGCACAGATACGCAGTATTTT. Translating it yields CASSKITGRTDTQYF.

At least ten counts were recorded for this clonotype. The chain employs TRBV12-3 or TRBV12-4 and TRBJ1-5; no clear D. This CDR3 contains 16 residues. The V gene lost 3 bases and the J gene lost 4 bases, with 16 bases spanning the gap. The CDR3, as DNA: TGTGCCAGCAGTTTTGTGCGTGGGAGCCCAAATCAGCCCCAGCATTTT. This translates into CASSFVRGSPNQPQHF.

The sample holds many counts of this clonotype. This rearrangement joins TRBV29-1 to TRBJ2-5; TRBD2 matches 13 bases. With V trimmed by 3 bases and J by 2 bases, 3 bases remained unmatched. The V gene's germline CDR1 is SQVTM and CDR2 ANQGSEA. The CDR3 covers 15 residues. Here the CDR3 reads CSVDLLAGGQETQYF. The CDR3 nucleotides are TGCAGCGTTGACTTACTAGCGGGAGGGCAAGAGACCCAGTACTTC.

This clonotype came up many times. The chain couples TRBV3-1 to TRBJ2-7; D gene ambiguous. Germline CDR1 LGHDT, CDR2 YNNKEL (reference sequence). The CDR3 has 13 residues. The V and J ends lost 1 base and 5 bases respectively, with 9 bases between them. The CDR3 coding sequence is TGTGCCAGCAGCCAAGTTTTGCGCAACGAGCAGTACTTC. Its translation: CASSQVLRNEQYF.